This T cell receptor beta chain appears in the sequencing data of a study of Ad26.COV2.S vaccination and SARS-CoV-2 variants. Treatment: about 20 received Ad26.COV2.S at low or high dose, single or two shots; about five received placebo; per-sample allocation not given. Sampling was performed 63 days after the first vaccine or placebo injection. Spike of the Wuhan-strain SARS-CoV-2 was expressed by an Ad26 vector, which formed the vaccine. Generated by immunoSEQ multiplex PCR, the TCRdb table keeps only in-frame clones and is missing some. The sample has roughly 700,000 clones; more than 80% are singletons. Only one count was recorded for this clone. Its antigen is unknown. Study-wide results and limits: Once vaccination had occurred, spike-specific CD8+ and CD4+ T cell responses reportedly showed substantial breadth.

Germline assignment: CDR1 SQVTM and CDR2 ANQGSEA. The CDR3 extends over 13 amino acids. The junction had 5 bases not matched to a gene; V was cut back by 5 bases and J by 6 bases. This sequence was found in a person between 18 and 59 years old who received the Ad26.COV2.S COVID-19 vaccine or a placebo. This sequence joins TRBV29-1 and TRBJ1-5; TRBD1 aligns across 9 bases. The sample here was peripheral blood, taken in a trial of Ad26.COV2.S vaccine versus placebo. In DNA, the CDR3 is TGCAGCGTTAACAGGGGGCCCGGTCAGCCCCAGCATTTT. Its protein product is CSVNRGPGQPQHF.